Presented here are 18 T cell receptor beta chains from one specimen sequenced in a study of blood T cell repertoires in COVID-19. Clones were sequenced by immunoSEQ multiplex PCR, and TCRdb holds only the in-frame ones, with some missing. This sample has about 130,000 clones; roughly 88% occur once, and the top ten carry 1.2%. The sequenced sample consisted of peripheral blood. The receptors derive from a woman at least 80 years old with acute or convalescent COVID-19.

J is TRBJ2-2 and V is TRBV6-2 or TRBV6-3; a weak D match, TRBD1 (6 bases). This CDR3 region has 14 residues. V was pared by 0 bases and J by 6 bases, with 8 bases between. Germline V gene data show CDR1 as MNHEY and CDR2 as SVGEGT. The DNA for the CDR3 is TGTGCCAGCAGTTACTCAGGGGGACCCGGGGAGCTGTTTTTT. It translates to CASSYSGGPGELFF.

The chain uses TRBV28 and TRBJ1-3; 7 nucleotides agree with TRBD1. The CDR3 has 13 residues. CDR1 MDHEN and CDR2 SYDVKM come from the germline V gene. V lost 5 bases and J lost 9; bases outside the gene matches: 7. CDR3 nucleotide sequence: TGTGCCAGCAGTCGGACAGGCAGGGGCACCATATATTTT. Protein: CASSRTGRGTIYF.

This clone was observed a few times. The chain carries TRBV4-2 and TRBJ1-1; a weak D match, TRBD1 (5 bases). Germline V CDR1 and CDR2: LGHNA, YNFKEQ. V lost 1 base and J 1 base, leaving 7 bases between the germline ends. The CDR3 totals 14 residues. The chain's CDR3 is CASSQVTENTEAFF. CDR3 DNA sequence: TGTGCCAGCAGCCAAGTGACAGAGAACACTGAAGCTTTCTTT.

This chain uses TRBV10-2 with TRBJ1-5, with TRBD1 matching 7 bases. The CDR3 length is 15 residues. Trimming took 3 bases from V and 3 from J; bases not matched to a gene: 5. Germline CDR1 WSHSY, CDR2 SAAADI. The CDR3 nucleotides read TGCGCCAGCAGTGAAAGGGGGCCGTACAATCAGCCCCAGCATTTT. It yields the protein CASSERGPYNQPQHF.

The rearrangement uses TRBV7-3 and TRBJ1-2; D not resolved. Trimming shortened V by 0 bases and J by 8 bases, and 16 bases separated the two germline ends. Germline values: CDR1 SGHTA, CDR2 FQGTGA. This CDR3 comprises 15 residues. The CDR3 loop reads CASSLTSASAAGYTF. CDR3 nucleotide sequence: TGTGCCAGCAGCTTAACGTCGGCGTCGGCAGCGGGCTACACCTTC.

This chain connects TRBV2 to TRBJ2-2; D is possibly TRBD1 (5 bases). The CDR3 loop spans 14 amino acids. The V gene lost 6 bases and the J gene lost 0 bases, with 8 bases spanning the gap. Germline V CDR1 and CDR2: SNHLY, FYNNEI. CDR3 amino acids: CASRDRTNTGELFF. In nucleotides, the CDR3 is TGTGCCAGCAGAGACAGAACGAACACCGGGGAGCTGTTTTTT.

V gene TRBV19 combines with J gene TRBJ2-5, with TRBD1 matching 9 bases. The junction had 5 bases not matched to a gene; V was cut back by 1 base and J by 5 bases. This CDR3 has 15 residues. CDR1 and CDR2 from the germline V gene are LNHDA and SQIVND (reference sequence). CDR3 DNA: TGTGCCAGTAGTATAGGTTGGACAGGGGAGGAGACCCAGTACTTC. It specifies CASSIGWTGEETQYF. The whole variable domain, filled in from reference TRBV19 and TRBJ2-5, reads DGGITQSPKYLFRKEGQNVTLSCEQNLNHDAMYWYRQDPGQGLRLIYYSQIVNDFQKGDIAEGYSVSREKKESFPLTVTSAQKNPTAFYLCASSIGWTGEETQYFGPGTRLLVL.

CDR3 DNA sequence: TGTGCCAGCAAGGCTAGCGCGGGCGGCAATGAGCAGTTCTTC. It encodes CASKASAGGNEQFF. The chain recombines TRBV2 with TRBJ2-1; tentative D call: TRBD2 (6 bases). V was shortened by 7 bases and J by 6 bases, with 16 bases between the two germline ends. The germline V gene has CDR1 SNHLY and CDR2 FYNNEI. This CDR3 is built from 14 residues.

The chain has TRBV4-1 and TRBJ2-3, with TRBD2 identical over 13 bases. V was clipped by 5 bases and J by 0 bases; unmatched bases: 8. CDR1 is MGHRA, CDR2 YSYEKL, per germline. This CDR3 has 18 amino acids. The CDR3 region is CASSYRLAGGTSTDTQYF. The CDR3 DNA is TGCGCCAGCAGCTACCGACTAGCGGGGGGAACTAGCACAGATACGCAGTATTTT.

The chain joins TRBV6-2 or TRBV6-3 to TRBJ1-6; maybe TRBD1 (6 bases). This CDR3 is 18 amino acids long. Deletions cut 3 bases from V and 3 bases from J, with 18 bases between. Germline V gene lookup returns CDR1 MNHEY and CDR2 SVGEGT. The CDR3 loop is CASSYIYGQSFYNSPLHF. The DNA for the CDR3 is TGTGCCAGCAGTTATATCTACGGACAGTCTTTCTATAATTCACCCCTCCACTTT.

The V and J genes are TRBV6-1 and TRBJ1-2; a possible D gene is TRBD1 (5 bases). Trimming took off 0 bases at V and 13 bases at J, with 12 bases between the two ends. The CDR3 length is 12 residues. Germline assignment: CDR1 MNHNS and CDR2 SASEGT. The CDR3, as DNA: TGTGCCAGCAGTGAAGCGGGCAGGGCGAGCACCTTC. It specifies CASSEAGRASTF.

The chain joins TRBV28 to TRBJ2-3; D perhaps matches TRBD2 (6 bases). V gave up 10 bases and J gave up 1 base, with 12 bases separating them. The CDR3 is 13 residues long. Germline values: CDR1 MDHEN, CDR2 SYDVKM. The DNA of the CDR3 is TGTGCCAATAGCGGAGGGGGCACAGATACGCAGTATTTT. Translation: CANSGGGTDTQYF.

J is TRBJ1-2 and V is TRBV4-3; possible D gene TRBD1, 6 bases. Germline V CDR1 and CDR2: LGHNA, YSLEER. This CDR3 is built from 16 residues. V was trimmed by 2 bases and J by 3 bases, leaving 16 bases between them. For the CDR3, the DNA is TGCGCCAGCAGCCAAACAGGGTCCCTAAGTTACTATGGCTACACCTTC. Its protein product is CASSQTGSLSYYGYTF.

This clone occurred a few times. The chain is built from TRBV7-2 and TRBJ1-5; TRBD1 might be the D (5 bases). The CDR3 runs 16 residues. V was cut by 5 bases and J by 0 bases, with 14 bases left in between. From germline, CDR1 is SGHTA and CDR2 FQGNSA. Here the CDR3 DNA reads TGTGCCAGCAGCGCGGCAGGGACTATTAGCAATCAGCCCCAGCATTTT. It codes for CASSAAGTISNQPQHF.

V usage is TRBV7-2 and J usage is TRBJ1-3; possible D gene TRBD1, 6 bases. The CDR3 sequence is 15 residues long. The germline V gene encodes CDR1 SGHTA and CDR2 FQGNSA. V lost 5 bases, J lost 2 bases, and 13 bases lay in between. CDR3 loop: CASSRDIQAGNTIYF. The CDR3 nucleotides read TGTGCCAGCAGCCGGGACATCCAGGCTGGAAACACCATATATTTT.

The genes are TRBV15 and TRBJ1-3; D unclear. Germline CDR1 reads LNHNV; CDR2 reads YYDKDF (reference sequence). With 1 base removed from V and 4 bases from J, the gap between germline ends came to 2 bases. This CDR3 spans 12 amino acids. The CDR3 DNA follows: TGTGCCACCAGCAGAGCGGGAAACACCATATATTTT. Translation: CATSRAGNTIYF.

The CDR3 spells CSVFPAVGNEQFF. In DNA, the CDR3 is TGCAGCGTTTTCCCTGCGGTGGGCAATGAGCAGTTCTTC. The gene calls are TRBV29-1 and TRBJ2-1, with unresolved D. CDR1 SQVTM and CDR2 ANQGSEA come from the germline V gene. This CDR3 region has 13 residues. Trimming removed 5 bases at V and 6 bases at J, with 14 bases between.

The rearrangement joins TRBV19 to TRBJ1-4, with D possibly being TRBD1 (5 bases). The CDR3 consists of 12 residues. Germline CDR1 reads LNHDA; CDR2 reads SQIVND (reference sequence). Trimming left V 10 bases short and J 5 bases short, with 11 bases between. This chain's CDR3 is CATGDLNEKLFF. In DNA, the CDR3 is TGTGCCACGGGGGACCTGAATGAAAAACTGTTTTTT.